This T cell receptor beta chain was identified in a study of cytomegalovirus exposure and HLA in healthy donors (dated by TCRdb to about 2017). Regarding the research as a whole: An earlier analysis of about 560 of the donors reported 276 Gb of sequence data and 117 million unique TCR beta sequences obtained from 150 million to 200 million T cells. A later genetic analysis used genome-wide SNP genotypes for about three fifths of the 666 donors, treating that subset as a discovery cohort. High-throughput TCR immunosequencing, statistical association of individual TCRs with disease status, and machine learning were combined to predict cytomegalovirus infection status. In the later analysis, no new phenotypic data were used to find candidate immune exposures; instead, reliance was placed on TCR beta sequences and their occurrence across donors. The T cell repertoires of 700 or so subjects were profiled by immunosequencing and related to cytomegalovirus serostatus. Donor age, sex, ethnicity and CMV serostatus were compiled alongside the repertoire data. All discovery cohort repertoires had been generated on a single sequencing platform. Typing coverage varied by locus: roughly 620-640 donors for A, B, C, DRB1 and DQB1; roughly 510 for DQA1; more than 600 for DPA1; under 490 for DPB1. The aim of the study was to test whether cataloging public T cell receptors could identify signatures of past pathogen exposure. Besides the first cohort of hundreds of subjects, a separate validation cohort made up of 95 to 150 different subjects was used. The genetic ancestry cluster associated with self-reported Caucasian donors included 81% of the approximately 410 genotyped donors. HLA typing covered class I and class II loci at four-digit resolution. About 300 gigabases of sequencing data and tens of millions of unique TCR sequences were included in an early release covering about 700 HLA-typed donors. An earlier analysis of some 500 of the donors applied high-throughput TCR beta sequencing to assess whether each TCR beta V gene segment acted as functional or pseudogenic. A handful of DR-DQ haplotypes were handled as single units for association and clustering because linkage in the cohort was strong. On average, roughly 200,000 unique TCR beta nucleotide sequences were sequenced per donor among roughly 430 genotyped donors of the cohort, with about 17% of those sequences being non-productive. In a later analysis, previously published TCR beta repertoires from hundreds of donors were re-analyzed and high-resolution HLA genotyping was added so that TCR occurrence patterns could be studied.

Preparation of the library involved the immunoSEQ multiplex PCR assay. The multiplex PCR relied on a mix of 60 forward primers for TCR Vbeta segments and 13 reverse primers for TCR Jbeta segments. Amplification of the CDR3 region of rearranged TCR beta genes was performed with a multiplex PCR assay on genomic DNA. The amplified TCR beta libraries were sequenced on the Illumina HiSeq System as 87-base-pair reads. The paper's data handling went like this. In a later analysis, roughly 80 million unique TCR beta chains were counted across the 650 to 700 repertoires, and roughly 10 million of these chains were shared by at least two donors. To remove PCR and sequencing errors, raw reads were error-corrected and collapsed into unique sequences using a nearest-neighbor algorithm that merged closely related sequences. CDR3 sequences were aligned to IMGT reference sequences to assign V, D and J gene segments. For a sequence to be retained, a match of at least six nucleotides was required to both a V gene segment and a J gene segment. A rearrangement was called productive if the CDR3 had no stop codons and remained in frame with V and J, and every other rearrangement was called non-productive. Following IMGT convention, CDR3 was defined as the stretch from the second conserved V-encoded cysteine to the conserved J-encoded phenylalanine. The earlier analysis of about 590 of the donors excluded sequences that lacked an unambiguous match to a single V gene segment. An earlier analysis of a few hundred of the donors called V segments functional above 56.7% productive rearrangements and segregating when the between-donor standard deviation exceeded 5%. A statistical classification framework was built to diagnose cytomegalovirus status from the catalog of TCR beta chain sequences. In a later analysis, TCR nucleotide sequences were compared against IMGT/GENE-DB human TR gene sequences so that V and J genes could be assigned. Using the TCRdist pipeline, a later analysis assigned CDR3 sequences along with most-parsimonious VDJ recombination scenarios. In a later analysis, each TCR beta chain was defined by its CDR3 amino acid sequence together with its V-gene family, and reads without a unique V-gene family were excluded. A later analysis removed roughly 590 highly shared, low-generation-probability nucleotide sequences to deal with suspected cross-contamination and a sequencing artifact. A later analysis calculated a clonal expansion index for each public chain from normalized within-repertoire ranks of inferred template counts. Generation probabilities in a later analysis came from a VDJ recombination model fitted to out-of-frame rearrangements, and those results were checked against IGoR. A later analysis scored TCR-TCR, TCR-HLA and TCR-CMV co-occurrence with hypergeometric tests, applying a repertoire-size bias correction to TCR pairs. In a later analysis, false discovery rates were estimated by permuting HLA or CMV assignments 20 times. A later analysis grouped co-occurring TCRs with DBSCAN, adding TCRdist sequence similarity when clustering within HLA-allele-positive subsets. Repertoires with fewer than 30,000 or more than 120,000 public chains were left out of co-occurrence clustering, as were roughly five repertoires with anomalous nucleotide sharing. The immuneACCESS repertoire file appears here via TCRdb, limited to in-frame rearrangements. These files lack a portion of the clones; in checked studies, under half of the deficit traces to unresolved V genes, and the cause of the others is not known. That table is the source of V, J and clone size, and D and trimming were worked out from the DNA. The sample's own table lists 20,000 to 25,000 clones. The ten largest clonotypes hold approximately 16% of the sample.

Comment on this clone: The clone's antigen remains unknown.

The cohort consisted of 666 healthy bone marrow donors. At the time of sampling, all cohort members were nominally healthy, though unrecorded immune exposures were likely present. The donor tested CMV seropositive, placing the donor among the approximately 290 seropositive members of the cohort. Every donor gave a peripheral blood sample, and the peripheral blood mononuclear cells from that sample were used for TCR beta sequencing. Genomic DNA was extracted from the blood cell samples with the Qiagen DNeasy Blood Extraction Kit. General findings and caveats noted by the study authors: V-gene and J-gene trimming of TCR beta chains was associated with a missense DCLRE1C variant in a later genetic analysis, and the association was replicated in an independent cohort. Broadly in line with IMGT annotations, most TCR beta V segments showed up in productive rearrangements about 90% or about 30% of the time in an earlier analysis of 450 to 750 of the donors. The earlier analysis of some 560 of the donors excluded roughly 17 rarely observed V segments, including chromosome 9 orphons, because counts were too low. Some IMGT-functional V segments, including TRBV6-2 and TRBV6-3, could not be told apart with the 87-base-pair reads, so those segments were excluded. A later analysis found that most CMV-associated TCR beta chains appeared HLA-restricted, with HLA associations seemingly driven largely by CMV exposure. A later analysis reported that several top co-occurrence clusters appeared linked to parvovirus B19, influenza, CMV and Epstein-Barr virus. In both the original and validation cohorts, the classifier was reported to diagnose cytomegalovirus status with high specificity and sensitivity. Because some donors lacked HLA typing at each locus, the association tests relied only on the typed subset. According to the authors, the approach could potentially be generalized to other disease states and immunological phenotypes. Most TCR sequences were seen in very few donors, while some public TCRs were found in many individuals. A few of the identified cytomegalovirus-associated TCR beta chains were confirmed in vitro to be specific for cytomegalovirus antigens. CMV serostatus was the only immune exposure information available for the cohort. According to a later analysis, TCR association rates differed among HLA loci, with DRB1 alleles showing the most associated TCRs and HLA-C alleles showing the fewest. Sequencing depth was assumed to be roughly uniform across donors in the presence/absence analyses, though that assumption may not hold. Correlated functional status among segregating V segments might reflect linkage disequilibrium, but an unknown experimental factor could not be ruled out. A further reported finding was that TCR beta sequences accurately predicted the HLA-A and HLA-B alleles for most subjects in the first cohort. The study listed over 150 TCR beta chains as associated with cytomegalovirus. The cohort was sequenced for TCR beta chains only, and without alpha or paired-chain data the features that could be detected were limited. Specific HLA alleles were associated with 18,000 or so TCR beta sequences at a false discovery rate of 0.05 in a later analysis. In a later analysis, HLA-associated TCR beta chains showed more clonal expansion and lower generation probabilities than non-associated chains that were equally common. In a later genetic analysis, fewer N-insertions in productive TCRs were reported among donors in an Asian-associated ancestry cluster than the roughly 700-donor mean. When HLA alleles, especially DR and DQ, strongly co-occurred, attributing TCR associations to individual alleles was difficult. The sequencing pipeline was judged likely to have produced a cluster of highly shared sequence variants as a technical artifact.

Including cysteine and phenylalanine, the CDR3 has 12 amino acids. Solely the CDR3 DNA is kept, with 36 bases framed from the first base. Between the V and J ends, shortened by 7 bases and 3 bases respectively, the junction contains 9 bases. As encoded in the germline V gene, CDR1 is MNHNS while CDR2 is SASEGT. The chain uses TRBV6-1 and TRBJ1-2; the D gene cannot be resolved reliably. Material: PBMCs. This clonotype was sampled from a male donor in good health and CMV-seropositive. DNA sequence: TGTGCCAGCACTACGGGGTACTATGGCTACACCTTC. Its protein is CASTTGYYGYTF.